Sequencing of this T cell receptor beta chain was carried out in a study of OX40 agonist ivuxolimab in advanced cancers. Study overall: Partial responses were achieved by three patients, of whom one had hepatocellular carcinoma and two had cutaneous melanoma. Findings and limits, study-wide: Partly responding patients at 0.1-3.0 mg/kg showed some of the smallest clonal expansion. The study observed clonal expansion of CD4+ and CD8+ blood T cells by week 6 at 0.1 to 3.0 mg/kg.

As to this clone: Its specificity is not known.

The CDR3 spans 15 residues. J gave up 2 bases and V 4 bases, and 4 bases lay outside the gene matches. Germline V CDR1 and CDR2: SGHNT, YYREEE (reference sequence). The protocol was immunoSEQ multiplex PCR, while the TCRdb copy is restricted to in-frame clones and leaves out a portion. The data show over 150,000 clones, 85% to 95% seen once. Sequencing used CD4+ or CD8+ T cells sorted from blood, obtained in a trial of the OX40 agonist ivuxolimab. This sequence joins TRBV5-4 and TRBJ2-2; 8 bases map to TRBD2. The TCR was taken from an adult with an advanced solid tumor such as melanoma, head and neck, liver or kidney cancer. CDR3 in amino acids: CASSILAANTGELFF. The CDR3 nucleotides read TGTGCCAGCAGCATACTAGCGGCCAACACCGGGGAGCTGTTTTTT.